This entry concerns a single T cell receptor beta chain. Germline V gene sequence: CDR1 SEHNR, CDR2 FQNEAQ (reference sequence). CDR3 size: 14 residues. The V and J ends lost 5 bases and 6 bases, in that order; junction bases with no gene match: 5. The data are from a study of blood T cell repertoires in COVID-19. On the study more broadly: Both acute and convalescent COVID-19 samples were obtained from the United States, Italy and Spain. The analysed material was cDNA or gDNA that came from T cells, B-cell-depleted T cells, or PBMCs.

Only in-frame clones appear in the TCRdb table, and some are missing; sequencing was by immunoSEQ multiplex PCR. The sample has more than 450,000 clones, around 87% seen once. Enrollees, about 18 to 100 years old, lived in 24 US areas. The sample was PBMCs or T cells enriched from blood (not recorded which). The rearrangement joins TRBV7-9 to TRBJ2-7, with TRBD2 identical over 12 bases. This TCR was recovered from a woman younger than 35 who had recovered from COVID-19. DNA of the CDR3: TGTGCCAGCAGCCCGGGACTAGCGGGTGCCGAGCAGTACTTC. Encoded protein: CASSPGLAGAEQYF.